These 30 T cell receptor beta chains originate from one sample sequenced in a study of OX40 agonist ivuxolimab in advanced cancers. Clones were sequenced by immunoSEQ multiplex PCR, and TCRdb holds only the in-frame ones, with some missing. Here the sample spans 30,000 to 40,000 clones, approximately 82% being singletons. The sequenced sample was CD4+ or CD8+ T cells sorted from blood, obtained in a trial of the OX40 agonist ivuxolimab. Receptor source: an adult with an advanced solid tumor such as melanoma, head and neck, liver or kidney cancer.

The J gene is TRBJ2-1, the V gene TRBV5-1; weak D call: TRBD1 (6 bases). There are 13 residues in the CDR3. Trimming pared 2 bases from V and 6 bases from J, leaving 9 bases between. Per the germline V gene, CDR1 is SGHRS and CDR2 is YFSETQ. The CDR3 DNA reads TGCGCCAGCAGCTTATTCAGGGGCAATGAGCAGTTCTTC. It codes for CASSLFRGNEQFF.

This chain uses TRBV6-1 with TRBJ2-7, with 9 bases fitting TRBD2. V gave up 4 bases and J gave up 2 bases; unmatched junction bases: 6. This CDR3 comprises 15 residues. Germline CDR1 and CDR2: MNHNS and SASEGT. Written as DNA, the CDR3 is TGTGCCAGCAGTGCGCTAGCGGGAAATCCCTACGAGCAGTACTTC. This translates into CASSALAGNPYEQYF.

The J gene is TRBJ2-3, the V gene TRBV4-1; D call uncertain. CDR1 and CDR2 (germline): MGHRA, YSYEKL. V lost 6 bases, J lost 2 bases, and 12 bases lay in between. CDR3 length: 14 amino acids. CDR3 sequence reads: CASSPPGPTDTQYF. CDR3 DNA: TGCGCCAGCAGTCCCCCCGGGCCCACAGATACGCAGTATTTT.

J is TRBJ2-1 and V is TRBV9; weak D call: TRBD1 (6 bases). The germline V and J ends were trimmed by 3 bases and 7 bases, with 11 bases remaining between them. Germline-derived CDR1 and CDR2 are SGDLS and YYNGEE. This CDR3 comprises 13 residues. This chain's CDR3 is CASSDNTGNEQFF. Written as DNA, the CDR3 is TGTGCCAGCAGCGACAATACAGGGAATGAGCAGTTCTTC.

The rearrangement uses TRBV6-6 and TRBJ1-2; 7 positions match TRBD1. CDR3 length: 13 amino acids. Trimming at V came to 6 bases and at J to 4 bases, leaving 5 bases not matched to a gene. Germline CDR1 and CDR2: MNHNY and SVGAGI (reference sequence). Here the CDR3 reads CASRPGGSYGYTF. The CDR3 nucleotides read TGTGCCAGCAGACCAGGGGGGAGCTATGGCTACACCTTC.

Written as DNA, the CDR3 is TGTGCCAGTAGTACCGGGGGGGATCAGCCCCAGCATTTT. Its translation: CASSTGGDQPQHF. The genes are TRBV19 and TRBJ1-5; weak D call: TRBD1 (5 bases). Between the trimmed V and J ends, which lost 4 bases and 5 bases, there was a span of 9 bases. Germline assignment: CDR1 LNHDA and CDR2 SQIVND (reference sequence). The CDR3 contains 13 residues.

The V call is TRBV6-5, the J call TRBJ2-7, with D maybe TRBD2 (5 bases). The CDR3 is made up of 13 amino acids. V lost 6 bases and J lost 3, with 12 bases in between. CDR1 is MNHEY and CDR2 is SVGAGI in the germline V gene. The CDR3 region has the DNA TGTGCCAGCAGCAACCCGGGGAACTACGAGCAGTACTTC. Its protein is CASSNPGNYEQYF.

The chain carries TRBV5-3 and TRBJ1-2; D is undetermined. TRBV5-3 is noted as an ORF with a role that remains uncertain. The CDR3 loop spans 15 amino acids. The ends were cut back, 1 base at V and 6 bases at J, with 16 bases in the middle. The CDR3: CARSLTPRQADGYTF. DNA for the CDR3: TGTGCCAGAAGCTTGACCCCCAGGCAGGCCGATGGCTACACCTTC.

This chain links TRBV5-1 with TRBJ2-2; TRBD1 aligns across 8 bases. V shed 2 bases and J 7 bases; nucleotides not matched to a gene: 1. Germline V CDR1 and CDR2: SGHRS, YFSETQ. The CDR3 totals 13 residues. Here the CDR3 reads CASSLQGDGELFF. CDR3 nucleotides: TGCGCCAGCAGCTTACAGGGGGACGGGGAGCTGTTTTTT.

The V gene is TRBV9, the J gene TRBJ2-3; possible D gene TRBD1, 6 bases. The CDR3 runs to 14 residues. Germline values: CDR1 SGDLS, CDR2 YYNGEE. V lost 0 bases to trimming and J lost 4 bases, with 9 bases between them. The CDR3 coding sequence is TGTGCCAGCAGCGTAGTTGGGGGCGCAGATACGCAGTATTTT. Residues: CASSVVGGADTQYF. Supplemented by reference TRBV9 and TRBJ2-3, the full variable domain reads DSGVTQTPKHLITATGQRVTLRCSPRSGDLSVYWYQQSLDQGLQFLIQYYNGEERAKGNILERFSAQQFPDLHSELNLSSLELGDSALYFCASSVVGGADTQYFGPGTRLTVL.

The chain uses TRBV9 and TRBJ1-4, with D possibly matching TRBD1 (5 bases). Germline V gene data show CDR1 as SGDLS and CDR2 as YYNGEE. Trimming took off 4 bases at V and 1 base at J, with 11 bases between the two ends. The CDR3 runs to 15 residues. CDR3 coding DNA: TGTGCCAGCAGCTTGCAGGGCGTAACTAATGAAAAACTGTTTTTT. It translates to CASSLQGVTNEKLFF.

V is TRBV7-2 and J is TRBJ2-3; unclear D gene. CDR3 length equals 14 residues. V lost 3 bases to trimming and J lost 2 bases, with 9 bases between them. Germline-derived CDR1 and CDR2 are SGHTA and FQGNSA. CDR3 region: CASSFLSYTDTQYF. CDR3 in DNA: TGTGCCAGCAGCTTCCTCAGCTACACAGATACGCAGTATTTT.

This chain links TRBV6-6 with TRBJ1-4, with a tentative D call TRBD1 (5 bases). Trimming cost V 8 bases and J 4 bases, with 8 bases left between them. This CDR3 is built from 12 residues. Germline values: CDR1 MNHNY, CDR2 SVGAGI (reference sequence). Here the CDR3 DNA reads TGTGCCAGCCGACAGCGTAATGAAAAACTGTTTTTT. Protein sequence: CASRQRNEKLFF.

This clone came up a few times. The rearrangement joins TRBV9 to TRBJ2-3, with 14 positions matching TRBD2. The CDR3 runs to 15 residues. The ends lost 4 bases at V and 4 bases at J; junction bases unmatched: 2. CDR1 is SGDLS and CDR2 is YYNGEE in the germline V gene. The CDR3, as DNA: TGTGCCAGCAGCCGGACTAGCGGGAGGTCAGATACGCAGTATTTT. Its translation is CASSRTSGRSDTQYF.

V usage is TRBV12-5 and J usage is TRBJ2-1, with 12 bases aligning to TRBD2. The germline V gene has CDR1 LGHNT and CDR2 FRNRAP. This CDR3 comprises 16 residues. V lost 4 bases and J lost 0; bases outside the gene matches: 1. In nucleotides, the CDR3 is TGTGCTAGTGGTTGGACTAGCGGGAACTCCTACAATGAGCAGTTCTTC. Translated: CASGWTSGNSYNEQFF.

The rearrangement uses TRBV5-6 and TRBJ2-1; no definite D call. Trimming pared 5 bases from V and 3 bases from J, leaving 18 bases between. This CDR3 spans 16 amino acids. Germline CDR1 and CDR2: SGHDT and YYEEEE. CDR3 DNA: TGTGCCAGCAGATACCAACGTCGGAGTCTCTACAATGAGCAGTTCTTC. Amino acids: CASRYQRRSLYNEQFF.

V gene TRBV30 combines with J gene TRBJ2-2; D assignment may be TRBD1 or TRBD2 (6 bases each). Trimming cost V 0 bases and J 6 bases, with 14 bases left between them. CDR3 length equals 15 residues. From germline, CDR1 is GTSNPN and CDR2 SVGIG (reference sequence). CDR3 loop: CAWSVRVGGPGELFF. The DNA of the CDR3 is TGTGCCTGGAGTGTACGGGTGGGGGGCCCCGGGGAGCTGTTTTTT.

In regard to this clone: The sample contains more than one DNA sequence encoding this CDR3. The chain carries TRBV5-1 and TRBJ1-1; perhaps TRBD1 as D (6 bases). Germline CDR1 reads SGHRS; CDR2 reads YFSETQ. The CDR3 runs 12 residues. V shed 3 bases and J shed 7 bases, with 10 bases lying between them. Here the CDR3 DNA reads TGCGCCAGCAGCTACGGACAGAGTGAAGCTTTCTTT. Translating gives CASSYGQSEAFF.

The V gene is TRBV10-1, the J gene TRBJ2-3, with 9 nucleotides matching TRBD2. CDR1 WNHNN and CDR2 SYGVQD come from the germline V gene (reference sequence). The CDR3 length is 16 residues. V trimming: 0 bases; J trimming: 8 bases; junction bases outside the gene matches: 9. CDR3 nucleotide sequence: TGCGCCAGCAGTGAGTCGGAGGTAGCGGGAGTGGGTACGCAGTATTTT. It yields the protein CASSESEVAGVGTQYF.

J is TRBJ2-1 and V is TRBV9; weak D call: TRBD1 (5 bases). This CDR3 is built from 15 residues. CDR1 and CDR2 (germline): SGDLS, YYNGEE. Trimming shortened V by 1 base and J by 2 bases, and 10 bases separated the two germline ends. CDR3 coding DNA: TGTGCCAGCAGCGTAAACGGACACCCCTACAATGAGCAGTTCTTC. It codes for CASSVNGHPYNEQFF.

The J gene is TRBJ2-3, the V gene TRBV7-3; TRBD1 matches at 10 bases. Germline V CDR1 and CDR2: SGHTA, FQGTGA. V shed 5 bases and J 3 bases; nucleotides not matched to a gene: 5. The CDR3 is 15 amino acids. CDR3 sequence reads: CASSAGTGVTDTQYF. The CDR3 bases are TGTGCCAGCAGCGCTGGGACAGGGGTTACAGATACGCAGTATTTT.

V is TRBV7-2 and J is TRBJ1-5; possible D gene TRBD1, 5 bases. V gave up 5 bases and J gave up 9 bases, with 14 bases separating them. This CDR3 has 13 residues. The germline V gene has CDR1 SGHTA and CDR2 FQGNSA. CDR3 loop: CASSRKGQPPQHF. The DNA of the CDR3 is TGTGCCAGCAGCAGAAAGGGGCAGCCGCCCCAGCATTTT.

The chain combines TRBV4-3 with TRBJ2-3; 7 bases are a match to TRBD2. CDR1 is LGHNA and CDR2 is YSLEER in the germline V gene. CDR3 size: 18 residues. Trimming cost V 6 bases and J 2 bases; bases outside gene matches: 17. The CDR3 nucleotides read TGCGCCAGCAGTCGGAACTCTCTTAGCGGGTATTCCACAGATACGCAGTATTTT. This gives the protein CASSRNSLSGYSTDTQYF.

DNA for the CDR3: TGTGCCAGTCACAGGGTTAGCTCTGGAAACACCATATATTTT. Protein: CASHRVSSGNTIYF. The chain recombines TRBV19 with TRBJ1-3; TRBD1 might be the D (6 bases). The V and J ends lost 8 bases and 0 bases respectively, with 11 bases between them. Germline loops: CDR1 LNHDA, CDR2 SQIVND (reference sequence). The CDR3 sequence is 14 residues long. Variable domain in full (rest from reference TRBV19 and TRBJ1-3): DGGITQSPKYLFRKEGQNVTLSCEQNLNHDAMYWYRQDPGQGLRLIYYSQIVNDFQKGDIAEGYSVSREKKESFPLTVTSAQKNPTAFYLCASHRVSSGNTIYFGEGSWLTVV.

The chain couples TRBV18 to TRBJ2-2; D is unclear. Germline V gene data show CDR1 as KGHSH and CDR2 as LQKENI. The V gene lost 3 bases and the J gene lost 1 base, with 12 bases spanning the gap. This CDR3 contains 16 residues. CDR3: CASSPPPGRNTGELFF. The CDR3 nucleotides read TGTGCCAGCTCACCTCCGCCAGGACGGAACACCGGGGAGCTGTTTTTT.

The chain is built from TRBV5-1 and TRBJ2-3; D is ambiguous. Deletions cut 2 bases from V and 6 bases from J, with 7 bases between. From germline, CDR1 is SGHRS and CDR2 YFSETQ. The CDR3 consists of 12 residues. The CDR3 is CASSLEGDTQYF. The CDR3 DNA sequence: TGCGCCAGCAGCTTAGAAGGGGATACGCAGTATTTT.

This chain uses TRBV6-1 with TRBJ1-5; 7 positions agree with TRBD1. This CDR3 region has 14 residues. V trimming: 6 bases; J trimming: 7 bases; junction bases outside the gene matches: 9. Germline-derived CDR1 and CDR2 are MNHNS and SASEGT. The chain's CDR3 is CASSQQGMGQPQHF. DNA for the CDR3: TGTGCCAGCAGCCAACAGGGGATGGGACAGCCCCAGCATTTT.

The chain combines TRBV7-9 with TRBJ1-1, with unresolved D. The CDR3 runs 14 residues. V was shortened by 5 bases and J by 11 bases, with 21 bases between the two germline ends. CDR1 is SEHNR and CDR2 is FQNEAQ in the germline V gene (reference sequence). In DNA form, the CDR3 reads TGTGCCAGCAGCCCGGGTGTCCCCGGTTATGGGGCTTTCTTT. The encoded protein is CASSPGVPGYGAFF.

The V gene is TRBV5-1, the J gene TRBJ1-2, with TRBD1 as a possible D gene (5 bases). Germline V CDR1 and CDR2: SGHRS, YFSETQ. This CDR3 spans 12 amino acids. V was trimmed by 5 bases and J by 4 bases, leaving 9 bases between them. The CDR3 spells CASSTRGYGYTF. The CDR3 DNA reads as TGCGCCAGCAGTACGAGGGGCTATGGCTACACCTTC.

The chain recombines TRBV4-1 with TRBJ2-7; possibly TRBD2 for D (7 bases). Between the trimmed V and J ends, which lost 1 base and 2 bases, there was a span of 21 bases. Germline V gives CDR1 MGHRA, CDR2 YSYEKL. The CDR3 totals 18 residues. CDR3 nucleotides: TGCGCCAGCAGCCAAGGGCCTCCGGGGGGCTCGATTCCCTACGAGCAGTACTTC. Protein sequence: CASSQGPPGGSIPYEQYF.